This T cell receptor (beta chain) was sequenced for a study of T cells in Graves' hyperthyroidism and ophthalmopathy. RNA transcripts gave rise to amplified TCR beta CDR3 regions. The TCR CDR3 first-round RT-PCR relied on the HTBI primer set. Via MiXCR, TCRdb re-called the multiplex PCR reads, giving one row per CDR3 protein. The table records approximately 320,000 distinct CDR3 sequences, approximately 17% of them present only once. Ten or more counts support this clonotype. CDR1 and CDR2 from the germline V gene are SGHNT and YENEEA. V shed 4 bases and J shed 2 bases, with 9 bases lying between them. This CDR3 comprises 14 residues.

This TCR derives from a man in his thirties or forties with Graves' hyperthyroidism. The sequenced sample consisted of blood. The J gene is TRBJ2-1, the V gene TRBV11-3; D may match TRBD1 or TRBD2 (5 bases each). This CDR3 reads CASSSGDAYNEQFF. As DNA, the CDR3 is TGTGCCAGCAGCTCTGGGGACGCCTACAATGAGCAGTTCTTC.